The clone carrying this T cell receptor beta chain ranks as large. Profiled with immunoSEQ multiplex PCR; TCRdb holds only in-frame clones, not every one. The profile shows 20,000 to 30,000 clones, just under 70% of them singletons. This record comes from a study of cytotoxic CD8 clonotypes in ibrutinib-treated CLL. Germline V gives CDR1 MGHRA, CDR2 YSYEKL. V lost 0 bases and J 9 bases, leaving 17 bases between the germline ends. CDR3 length equals 15 residues. The V and J genes are TRBV4-1 and TRBJ1-2; weak D call: TRBD1 (5 bases). The sample consisted of PBMCs, taken after 24 months of ibrutinib treatment. This clonotype was obtained from a human donor with chronic lymphocytic leukemia. CDR3 sequence reads: CASSQDPGPLWSYTF. As DNA, the CDR3 is TGCGCCAGCAGCCAAGACCCGGGACCCCTATGGAGCTACACCTTC.